Below are 2 T cell receptor beta chains sequenced from a single sample in a study of radiotherapy plus CTLA-4 blockade in lung cancer. Profiling relied on immunoSEQ multiplex PCR, and the TCRdb table lists in-frame clones only, not all of them. The sample contains 71,000 or so clones, around nine tenths of which appear only once. The sample in question was peripheral blood, obtained from a patient treated with radiotherapy plus ipilimumab. The receptors shown here come from a human donor with non-small cell lung cancer who had stable disease on radiotherapy plus ipilimumab.

The V and J genes are TRBV4-1 and TRBJ2-7; D not resolved. V was trimmed by 4 bases and J by 0 bases, leaving 10 bases between them. In germline, CDR1 is MGHRA, CDR2 YSYEKL. The CDR3 contains 14 residues. The CDR3 DNA reads as TGCGCCAGCAGCCCGAAGAGCAGCTCCTACGAGCAGTACTTC. Protein: CASSPKSSSYEQYF.

Concerning this clone itself: A read error may produce the germline difference seen at one junction end. This sample includes further DNA sequences coding for the same CDR3. The rearrangement joins TRBV5-1 to TRBJ2-7; TRBD1 is a possible D gene (5 bases). This CDR3 contains 16 residues. Germline lookup yields CDR1 SGHRS and CDR2 YFSETQ. Written as DNA, the CDR3 is TGCGCCAGCAGTTTGGCCCAGGGTTCCGGATCCTACGAGCAGTACTTC. Residues: CASSLAQGSGSYEQYF.